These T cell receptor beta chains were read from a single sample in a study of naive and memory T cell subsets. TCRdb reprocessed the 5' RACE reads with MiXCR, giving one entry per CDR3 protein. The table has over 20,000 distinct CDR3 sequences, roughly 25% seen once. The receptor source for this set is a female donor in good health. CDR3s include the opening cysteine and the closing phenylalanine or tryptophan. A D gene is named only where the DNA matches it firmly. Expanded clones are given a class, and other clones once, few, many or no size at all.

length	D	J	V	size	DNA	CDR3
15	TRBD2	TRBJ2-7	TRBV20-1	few	TGCAGTGCTAGAGCAGCTAGCGGGGGCTTCTACGAGCAGTACTTC	CSARAASGGFYEQYF
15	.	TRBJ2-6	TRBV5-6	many	TGTGCCAGCAGCTTGGTCGGGGTCGGGGCCAACGTCCTGACTTTC	CASSLVGVGANVLTF
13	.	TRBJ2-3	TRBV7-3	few	TGTGCCAGCAGCTTCACTAGAGCAGATACGCAGTATTTT	CASSFTRADTQYF
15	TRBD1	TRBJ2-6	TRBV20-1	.	TGCAGTGCTAGGGGGACAGGGGCCGGGGCCAACGTCCTGACTTTC	CSARGTGAGANVLTF
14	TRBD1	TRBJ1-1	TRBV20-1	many	TGCAGTGCTAGAGAGACAGGGAGGGAAACTGAAGCTTTCTTT	CSARETGRETEAFF
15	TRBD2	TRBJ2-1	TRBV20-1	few	TGCAGTGGGGAGGGTGCGGGAGCGTCCTACAATGAGCAGTTCTTC	CSGEGAGASYNEQFF
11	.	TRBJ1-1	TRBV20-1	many	TGCAGTGCTAGCACGAACACTGAAGCTTTCTTT	CSASTNTEAFF
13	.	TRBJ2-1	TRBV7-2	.	TGTGCCAGCAGCTTAGTGCCTTTAGGGGAGCAGTTCTTC	CASSLVPLGEQFF
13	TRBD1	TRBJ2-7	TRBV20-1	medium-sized	TGCAGTGGGATACAGGGGGCGTTAGACGAGCAGTACTTC	CSGIQGALDEQYF
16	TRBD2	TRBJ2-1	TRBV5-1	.	TGCGCCAGCAGCTTGGCCCTAGCGGGAGCCTACAATGAGCAGTTCTTC	CASSLALAGAYNEQFF
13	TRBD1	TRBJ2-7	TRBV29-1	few	TGCAGCGTTTCCGACAGGGTTAATGGCGAGCAGTACTTC	CSVSDRVNGEQYF
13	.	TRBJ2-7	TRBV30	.	TGTGCCTGGAGACGGGACATATCCTACGAGCAGTACTTC	CAWRRDISYEQYF
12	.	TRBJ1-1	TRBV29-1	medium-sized	TGCAGCGTCATGCAGGGTAGGGGTGAAGCTTTCTTT	CSVMQGRGEAFF
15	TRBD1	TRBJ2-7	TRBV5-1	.	TGCGCCAGCAGCTCCACGGGACAGGGGGCCGGCGAGCAGTACTTC	CASSSTGQGAGEQYF
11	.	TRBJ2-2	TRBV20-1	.	TGCAGTGCTAGTGCCACCGGGGAGCTGTTTTTT	CSASATGELFF
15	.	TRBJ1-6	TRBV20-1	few	TGCAGTGCTAGAGTAGGGGCAGTCTATAATTCACCCCTCCACTTT	CSARVGAVYNSPLHF
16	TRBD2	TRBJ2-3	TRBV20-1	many	TGCAGTGCTACTGAAGTTGCGGGGGGATTCACAGATACGCAGTATTTT	CSATEVAGGFTDTQYF
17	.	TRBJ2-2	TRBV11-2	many	TGTGCCAGCAGCTCCTTCAGACGGGATACTTCGGCCGGGGAGCTGTTTTTT	CASSSFRRDTSAGELFF
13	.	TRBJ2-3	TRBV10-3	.	TGTGCCATCAGAATAGAACAGGGAGGTACGCAGTATTTT	CAIRIEQGGTQYF
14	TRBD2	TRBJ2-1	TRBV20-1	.	TGCAGTGCTACCCATAGCGGGAGGGTCAATGAGCAGTTCTTC	CSATHSGRVNEQFF
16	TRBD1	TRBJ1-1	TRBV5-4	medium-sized	TGTGCCAGCAGCTTGGGGGGCGCAGGGGGGTTAACTGAAGCTTTCTTT	CASSLGGAGGLTEAFF
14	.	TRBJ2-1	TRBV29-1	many	TGCAGCGTTGAAGTTATCAACTCCTACAATGAGCAGTTCTTC	CSVEVINSYNEQFF